The clone carrying this T cell receptor (beta chain) was counted a single time. Data came from immunoSEQ multiplex PCR; TCRdb stores just in-frame clones and leaves some out. The table includes 2 million to 2.5 million clones, around 95% detected once. Germline V gene data show CDR1 as MDHEN and CDR2 as SYDVKM. This CDR3 has 15 residues. With 3 bases removed from V and 3 bases from J, the gap between germline ends came to 15 bases. This specimen belongs to a study of shared clonotypes between healthy human individuals. This receptor was taken from a man in his late teens or twenties in good health. Sequencing used naive CD4+ T cells sorted from blood. Noted subset: CD45RA+ positively selected. V usage is TRBV28 and J usage is TRBJ2-7, with D unclear. This CDR3 reads CASSFPGRQFYEQYF. The CDR3 DNA reads as TGTGCCAGCAGTTTCCCGGGCAGGCAGTTCTACGAGCAGTACTTC.